Listed below are T cell receptor beta chains from one sample, sequenced in a study of beta chain features in type 1 diabetes. Some clones are missing from TCRdb's copy, which holds only in-frame ones; the method was immunoSEQ multiplex PCR. This sample yields 150,000 to 180,000 clones, of which over 9% are seen a single time; 0.4% to 0.55% belongs to the top ten. The source material was central memory CD4+ T cells from blood. These receptors were obtained from a man aged 25 to 45 with type 1 diabetes. The CDR3 runs from the conserved cysteine through the conserved F or W. The D gene is left open where the match is weak. The size field is filled for only some rows; it gives once, few, many or a size class.

j_call: TRBJ2-3; clone_size: -; d_call: -; v_call: TRBV11-2; cdr3_aa: CASSWSGDTDTQYF; cdr3_nt: TGTGCCAGCAGCTGGTCAGGGGACACAGATACGCAGTATTTT
j_call: TRBJ2-7; clone_size: -; d_call: -; v_call: TRBV9; cdr3_aa: CASSVGLIRSYEQYF; cdr3_nt: TGTGCCAGCAGCGTAGGACTGATACGCTCCTACGAGCAGTACTTC
j_call: TRBJ2-1; clone_size: -; d_call: TRBD1; v_call: TRBV2; cdr3_aa: CASSGTVRNNEQFF; cdr3_nt: TGTGCCAGCAGCGGGACAGTCCGAAACAATGAGCAGTTCTTC
j_call: TRBJ1-1; clone_size: -; d_call: -; v_call: TRBV7-3; cdr3_aa: CASSSTGDALVAFF; cdr3_nt: TGTGCCAGCAGCTCGACAGGAGATGCCCTCGTGGCTTTCTTT
j_call: TRBJ2-2; clone_size: -; d_call: TRBD2; v_call: TRBV4-2; cdr3_aa: CASSPRGGREPGELFF; cdr3_nt: TGTGCCAGCAGCCCCCGCGGGGGGCGGGAGCCCGGGGAGCTGTTTTTT
j_call: TRBJ2-1; clone_size: few; d_call: TRBD2; v_call: TRBV4-1; cdr3_aa: CASSQEGLVDEQFF; cdr3_nt: TGCGCCAGCAGCCAAGAGGGACTAGTCGATGAGCAGTTCTTC
j_call: TRBJ2-3; clone_size: few; d_call: -; v_call: TRBV11-1; cdr3_aa: CASSSTTGTDTQYF; cdr3_nt: TGTGCCAGCAGCTCTACCACAGGGACAGATACGCAGTATTTT
j_call: TRBJ2-5; clone_size: few; d_call: -; v_call: TRBV28; cdr3_aa: CASSLRGRWETQYF; cdr3_nt: TGTGCCAGCAGTTTAAGGGGCAGGTGGGAGACCCAGTACTTC
j_call: TRBJ1-5; clone_size: few; d_call: TRBD1; v_call: TRBV30; cdr3_aa: CAWSGSGQGVNQPQHF; cdr3_nt: TGTGCCTGGAGCGGCTCGGGTCAGGGGGTCAATCAGCCCCAGCATTTT
j_call: TRBJ2-7; clone_size: few; d_call: TRBD2; v_call: TRBV19; cdr3_aa: CASSTSSGSYEQYF; cdr3_nt: TGTGCCAGTAGTACCTCTAGCGGGAGCTACGAGCAGTACTTC
j_call: TRBJ2-1; clone_size: -; d_call: TRBD1; v_call: TRBV27; cdr3_aa: CASSPGQGYEQFF; cdr3_nt: TGTGCCAGCAGTCCCGGACAGGGCTATGAGCAGTTCTTC
j_call: TRBJ2-3; clone_size: -; d_call: TRBD2; v_call: TRBV28; cdr3_aa: CASLLAGATDTQYF; cdr3_nt: TGTGCCAGCCTCCTAGCGGGAGCGACAGATACGCAGTATTTT
j_call: TRBJ1-2; clone_size: -; d_call: TRBD1; v_call: TRBV7-8; cdr3_aa: CASSPDRANYGYTF; cdr3_nt: TGTGCCAGCAGCCCGGACAGGGCTAACTATGGCTACACCTTC
j_call: TRBJ2-7; clone_size: -; d_call: -; v_call: TRBV6-5; cdr3_aa: CASSRSRGGYEQYF; cdr3_nt: TGTGCCAGCAGCCGATCCAGAGGGGGTTACGAGCAGTACTTC
j_call: TRBJ1-2; clone_size: few; d_call: -; v_call: TRBV30; cdr3_aa: CAWRNTGRSNYGYTF; cdr3_nt: TGTGCCTGGAGGAATACAGGGCGGTCTAACTATGGCTACACCTTC
j_call: TRBJ2-5; clone_size: -; d_call: TRBD1; v_call: TRBV29-1; cdr3_aa: CSDRPGQGWETQYF; cdr3_nt: TGCAGCGACCGACCGGGACAGGGGTGGGAGACCCAGTACTTC
j_call: TRBJ2-5; clone_size: few; d_call: -; v_call: TRBV29-1; cdr3_aa: CSVGQLSETQYF; cdr3_nt: TGCAGCGTTGGACAGCTTAGTGAGACCCAGTACTTC
j_call: TRBJ1-1; clone_size: few; d_call: -; v_call: TRBV6-5; cdr3_aa: CASQGYTEAFF; cdr3_nt: TGTGCCAGCCAGGGTTATACTGAAGCTTTCTTT
j_call: TRBJ2-7; clone_size: -; d_call: TRBD2; v_call: TRBV5-4; cdr3_aa: CASSSSGEAYEQYF; cdr3_nt: TGTGCCAGCAGCTCTAGCGGGGAAGCCTACGAGCAGTACTTC
j_call: TRBJ2-3; clone_size: -; d_call: TRBD2; v_call: TRBV5-4; cdr3_aa: CASSLSGRARTDTQYF; cdr3_nt: TGTGCCAGCAGCCTGAGCGGGAGGGCCCGCACAGATACGCAGTATTTT
j_call: TRBJ2-5; clone_size: few; d_call: -; v_call: TRBV7-9; cdr3_aa: CASSLGRGREETQYF; cdr3_nt: TGTGCCAGCAGCTTAGGGCGGGGCAGAGAAGAGACCCAGTACTTC